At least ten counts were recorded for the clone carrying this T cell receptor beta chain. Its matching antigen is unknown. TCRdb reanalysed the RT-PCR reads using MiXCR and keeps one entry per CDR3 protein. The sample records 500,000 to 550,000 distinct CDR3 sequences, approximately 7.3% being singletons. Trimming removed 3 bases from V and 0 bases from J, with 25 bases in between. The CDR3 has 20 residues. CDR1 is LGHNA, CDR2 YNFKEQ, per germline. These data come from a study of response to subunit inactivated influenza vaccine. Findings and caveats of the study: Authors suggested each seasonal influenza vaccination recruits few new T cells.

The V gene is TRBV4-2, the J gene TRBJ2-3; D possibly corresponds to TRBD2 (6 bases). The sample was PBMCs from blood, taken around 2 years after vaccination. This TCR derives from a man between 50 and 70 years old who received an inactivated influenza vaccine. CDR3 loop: CASSQRGRVGGLRSTDTQYF. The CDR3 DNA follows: TGTGCCAGCAGCCAGAGAGGGCGGGTCGGGGGTTTGCGGAGCACAGATACGCAGTATTTT.